What follows are 30 T cell receptor beta chains derived from one specimen sequenced in a study of T cell responses to AZD1222 COVID-19 vaccine. The table came from immunoSEQ multiplex PCR; TCRdb's copy has only in-frame clones and leaves some out. Of tens of thousands of clones listed, around 80% are singletons. The starting material was peripheral blood, obtained 28 days after the second AZD1222 dose. These receptors originate from an adult who received the AZD1222 COVID-19 vaccine.

CDR3 amino acids: CASSVSGRAAKDTQYF. As DNA, the CDR3 is TGTGCCAGCAGCGTATCAGGCAGGGCGGCAAAAGATACGCAGTATTTT. The chain has TRBV9 and TRBJ2-3, with a tentative D call TRBD1 (5 bases). CDR1 is SGDLS and CDR2 is YYNGEE in the germline V gene. Trimming pared 1 base from V and 5 bases from J, leaving 17 bases between. The CDR3 length is 16 residues.

The V and J genes are TRBV9 and TRBJ2-3, with TRBD2 as a possible D gene (5 bases). Trimming stripped 0 bases from V and 3 bases from J, with 17 bases between. The CDR3 is made up of 17 amino acids. Germline V gene sequence: CDR1 SGDLS, CDR2 YYNGEE. CDR3 nucleotide sequence: TGTGCCAGCAGCGTAGGCGGCCGGACTGGAGGAACAGATACGCAGTATTTT. Residues: CASSVGGRTGGTDTQYF.

The chain recombines TRBV6-4 with TRBJ1-2; no clear D gene. Germline CDR1 reads MRHNA; CDR2 reads SNTAGT. The CDR3 totals 11 residues. V was shortened by 4 bases and J by 8 bases, with 8 bases between the two germline ends. DNA for the CDR3: TGTGCCAGCAGTGCAGTACAGGGCTACACCTTC. It translates to CASSAVQGYTF.

The V call is TRBV5-4, the J call TRBJ2-2; perhaps TRBD1 as D (6 bases). The V gene's germline CDR1 is SGHNT and CDR2 YYREEE (reference sequence). This CDR3 has 17 amino acids. V was cut by 4 bases and J by 0 bases, with 16 bases left in between. The CDR3 region is CASSHWNSGANTGELFF. The CDR3 nucleotides read TGTGCCAGCAGCCATTGGAACTCAGGGGCGAACACCGGGGAGCTGTTTTTT.

The chain carries TRBV19 and TRBJ2-7; a possible D gene is TRBD2 (6 bases). With 0 bases removed from V and 0 bases from J, the gap between germline ends came to 12 bases. This CDR3 contains 16 residues. From germline, CDR1 is LNHDA and CDR2 SQIVND (reference sequence). CDR3 nucleotide sequence: TGTGCCAGTAGTATAGAGGGCGGGGCCAACTCCTACGAGCAGTACTTC. Translated, it gives CASSIEGGANSYEQYF.

In DNA form, the CDR3 reads TGTGCCAGCAGCCGTACTCAAGAGACCCAGTACTTC. Amino acids: CASSRTQETQYF. V gene TRBV7-9 combines with J gene TRBJ2-5; D not certain. CDR3 length: 12 amino acids. V lost 5 bases and J 2 bases, leaving 6 bases between the germline ends. Germline V gene sequence: CDR1 SEHNR, CDR2 FQNEAQ (reference sequence). Filled out from reference TRBV7-9 and TRBJ2-5, the complete variable domain reads DTGVSQNPRHKITKRGQNVTFRCDPISEHNRLYWYRQTLGQGPEFLTYFQNEAQLEKSRLLSDRFSAERPKGSFSTLEIQRTEQGDSAMYLCASSRTQETQYFGPGTRLLVL.

This clone was counted once. J is TRBJ1-1 and V is TRBV25-1; a possible D gene is TRBD1 (5 bases). Trimming stripped 7 bases from V and 5 bases from J, with 17 bases between. The germline V gene has CDR1 MGHDK and CDR2 SYGVNS. The CDR3 loop spans 14 amino acids. The CDR3 nucleotides are TGTGCCAGCACCCCCTTGCAGGGAGGAACTGAAGCTTTCTTT. Encoded protein: CASTPLQGGTEAFF.

V usage is TRBV20-1 and J usage is TRBJ1-2; 8 bases match TRBD1. There are 11 residues in the CDR3. Looked up from germline, CDR1 is DFQATT and CDR2 is SNEGSKA (reference sequence). CDR3 nucleotide sequence: TGCAGGGCAGGGGGCCAGTTTGGCTACACCTTC. This codes for CRAGGQFGYTF.

V is TRBV5-1 and J is TRBJ2-7, with D perhaps being TRBD1 or TRBD2 (6 bases each). Trimming took off 1 base at V and 6 bases at J, with 20 bases between the two ends. Germline CDR1 is SGHRS and CDR2 is YFSETQ. This CDR3 is 16 amino acids long. As DNA, the CDR3 is TGCGCCAGCAGCTTGTTTTTGGGGGCAGAGGGACTCGAGCAGTACTTC. Translated, it gives CASSLFLGAEGLEQYF.

V usage is TRBV28 and J usage is TRBJ2-7, with TRBD2 matching 11 bases. CDR3 length equals 14 residues. Per the germline V gene, CDR1 is MDHEN and CDR2 is SYDVKM. V gave up 8 bases and J gave up 7 bases; unmatched junction bases: 10. The CDR3 bases are TGTGCCAGCGGACTTCTAGCGGGGGGCAGAGAGCAGTACTTC. It translates to CASGLLAGGREQYF.

This chain uses TRBV11-2 with TRBJ1-1, with D hard to call. Trimming took off 3 bases at V and 4 bases at J, with 9 bases between the two ends. Per germline, CDR1 SGHAT and CDR2 FQNNGV. The CDR3 loop spans 13 amino acids. The CDR3 protein is CASSFDPFTEAFF. The CDR3 DNA sequence: TGTGCCAGCAGCTTCGACCCTTTCACTGAAGCTTTCTTT.

V and J are TRBV3-1 (or the pseudogene TRBV3-2) and TRBJ2-7; the match to TRBD1 covers 9 bases. The CDR3 contains 16 residues. CDR1 is LGHDT, CDR2 YNNKEL, per germline (reference sequence). Trimming took 1 base from V and 2 from J; bases not matched to a gene: 6. CDR3 loop: CASSQVGTGRTYEQYF. CDR3 bases: TGTGCCAGCAGCCAAGTCGGGACAGGGCGCACCTACGAGCAGTACTTC.

This clone was detected only a few times. The chain has TRBV28 and TRBJ1-1; D unclear. Deletions cut 4 bases from V and 8 bases from J, with 14 bases between. The V gene's germline CDR1 is MDHEN and CDR2 SYDVKM. This CDR3 comprises 13 residues. The CDR3 region is CASSSPGRREAFF. Here the CDR3 DNA reads TGTGCCAGCAGTTCTCCGGGTCGGAGAGAAGCTTTCTTT.

CDR3 region: CASSIFSGNNYNEQFF. In DNA form, the CDR3 reads TGTGCCAGTAGTATCTTTTCAGGGAATAACTACAATGAGCAGTTCTTC. This rearrangement joins TRBV19 to TRBJ2-1; D possibly corresponds to TRBD1 (5 bases). The V gene's germline CDR1 is LNHDA and CDR2 SQIVND (reference sequence). The V and J ends lost 3 bases and 3 bases respectively, with 15 bases between them. This CDR3 region has 16 residues.

This chain uses TRBV9 with TRBJ2-1, with 11 bases fitting TRBD2. V shed 3 bases and J 5 bases; nucleotides not matched to a gene: 4. This CDR3 has 15 residues. The germline V gene encodes CDR1 SGDLS and CDR2 YYNGEE. CDR3: CASSGISGGDNEQFF. CDR3 in DNA: TGTGCCAGCAGCGGCATTAGCGGGGGGGACAATGAGCAGTTCTTC.

This chain joins TRBV3-1 (or the pseudogene TRBV3-2) and TRBJ2-7, with 10 bases lining up with TRBD1. Per the germline V gene, CDR1 is LGHDT and CDR2 is YNNKEL (reference sequence). With 1 base clipped from V and 6 bases from J, the junction kept 12 bases outside the gene matches. The length of the CDR3 is 17 residues. The CDR3 DNA reads TGTGCCAGCAGCCAAGGGGGACAGGGGACGAGGATGAGCGAGCAGTACTTC. Encoded protein: CASSQGGQGTRMSEQYF.

This clone occurred once. The J gene is TRBJ2-3, the V gene TRBV7-2; 9 bases agree with TRBD2. V trimming: 1 base; J trimming: 5 bases; junction bases outside the gene matches: 16. Germline assignment: CDR1 SGHTA and CDR2 FQGNSA. The CDR3 sequence is 19 residues long. CDR3 sequence (DNA): TGTGCCAGCAGCTTAGGCGCGGGCCTAGCGGGGTCCGGCCAAGATACGCAGTATTTT. It encodes CASSLGAGLAGSGQDTQYF.

This clone was counted a few times. This sequence joins TRBV5-4 and TRBJ1-4; TRBD1 matches 12 bases. V lost 4 bases and J lost 6; bases outside the gene matches: 7. The CDR3 has 16 amino acids. The V gene's germline CDR1 is SGHNT and CDR2 YYREEE (reference sequence). CDR3 loop: CASSAGTGGSDEKLFF. For the CDR3, the DNA is TGTGCCAGCAGCGCCGGGACAGGGGGCTCGGATGAAAAACTGTTTTTT.

This clone turned up a few times. The chain has TRBV5-8 and TRBJ2-5; a weak D match, TRBD1 (5 bases). V lost 6 bases and J 4 bases, leaving 16 bases between the germline ends. The germline CDR1 and CDR2 sequences are SGHTS and YDEGEE. The CDR3 runs 14 residues. The CDR3 is CASNQWQGGETQYF. DNA for the CDR3: TGTGCCAGCAACCAATGGCAGGGTGGAGAGACCCAGTACTTC.

The chain couples TRBV13 to TRBJ2-1; 11 bases align to TRBD2. The CDR3 extends over 15 amino acids. V was pared by 1 base and J by 8 bases, with 4 bases of the junction left unmatched. Germline V gives CDR1 PRHDT, CDR2 FYEKMQ (reference sequence). CDR3 amino acids: CASSLDSGGADEQFF. CDR3 sequence (DNA): TGTGCCAGCAGCTTAGATAGCGGGGGGGCCGATGAGCAGTTCTTC.

This clone was picked up one time. This chain uses TRBV3-1 (or the pseudogene TRBV3-2) with TRBJ2-3; no firm D call. CDR1 and CDR2 from the germline V gene are LGHDT and YNNKEL (reference sequence). The CDR3 is 15 amino acids. Trimming stripped 1 base from V and 5 bases from J, with 13 bases between. DNA of the CDR3: TGTGCCAGCAGCCAAGTGGGTGGGTCGGTAGATACGCAGTATTTT. Translated: CASSQVGGSVDTQYF.

This clone was detected only once. The chain employs TRBV4-3 and TRBJ1-6, with a weak D call TRBD1 (5 bases). The CDR3 totals 13 residues. Germline V gene sequence: CDR1 LGHNA, CDR2 YSLEER. Trimming left V 0 bases short and J 9 bases short, with 6 bases between. The DNA of the CDR3 is TGCGCCAGCAGCCAAGATGGGGGTTCACCCCTCCACTTT. Its protein is CASSQDGGSPLHF.

The V gene is TRBV19, the J gene TRBJ1-1, with unresolved D. The CDR3 consists of 14 residues. V lost 7 bases, J lost 1 base, and 13 bases lay in between. The V gene's germline CDR1 is LNHDA and CDR2 SQIVND (reference sequence). The CDR3 sequence: CASTPPPENTEAFF. CDR3 nucleotide sequence: TGTGCCAGTACGCCGCCGCCAGAGAACACTGAAGCTTTCTTT.

This chain links TRBV12-3 or TRBV12-4 with TRBJ2-2; D gene ambiguous. The CDR3 runs to 12 residues. V was cut by 1 base and J by 5 bases, with 2 bases left in between. CDR3 sequence: CASSLETGELFF. CDR3 sequence (DNA): TGTGCCAGCAGTTTAGAGACCGGGGAGCTGTTTTTT.

This clone was detected a few times. The genes are TRBV28 and TRBJ2-7; TRBD2 is a possible D gene (5 bases). Germline CDR1 reads MDHEN; CDR2 reads SYDVKM. Trimming stripped 8 bases from V and 0 bases from J, with 11 bases between. The CDR3 spans 13 residues. CDR3 loop: CASGELHSYEQYF. The CDR3 DNA reads as TGTGCCAGCGGGGAGCTCCACTCCTACGAGCAGTACTTC.

In its sample, this clone was seen once. The chain carries TRBV6-5 and TRBJ2-5; D is uncertain. The CDR3 is 14 residues long. Germline V gives CDR1 MNHEY, CDR2 SVGAGI. V was clipped by 0 bases and J by 7 bases, with 12 bases between them. CDR3 in amino acids: CASSYSTATGTQYF. The CDR3 DNA is TGTGCCAGCAGTTACTCGACTGCGACGGGGACCCAGTACTTC.

This chain joins TRBV12-3 or TRBV12-4 and TRBJ2-2; maybe TRBD1 (6 bases). CDR3 length equals 12 residues. Trimming stripped 8 bases from V and 7 bases from J, with 11 bases between. The CDR3: CASAKGGGELFF. The CDR3 region has the DNA TGTGCCAGCGCGAAAGGGGGCGGGGAGCTGTTTTTT.

The J gene is TRBJ1-6, the V gene TRBV2; no definite D call. This CDR3 has 11 residues. Per the germline V gene, CDR1 is SNHLY and CDR2 is FYNNEI. V was pared by 6 bases and J by 15 bases, with 12 bases between. DNA for the CDR3: TGTGCCAGCAGGGCGGAACGGGACCTCCACTTT. It yields the protein CASRAERDLHF. The full variable domain, rest sourced from reference TRBV2 and TRBJ1-6, is EPEVTQTPSHQVTQMGQEVILRCVPISNHLYFYWYRQILGQKVEFLVSFYNNEISEKSEIFDDQFSVERPDGSNFTLKIRSTKLEDSAMYFCASRAERDLHFGNGTRLTVT.

The chain employs TRBV27 and TRBJ1-2; possibly TRBD1 for D (6 bases). V was shortened by 4 bases and J by 7 bases, with 16 bases between the two germline ends. Germline CDR1 is MNHEY and CDR2 is SMNVEV (reference sequence). The CDR3 has 14 residues. The CDR3 nucleotides read TGTGCCAGCAGTTCCCTCCAGGGGTGGCGTGGCTACACCTTC. This gives the protein CASSSLQGWRGYTF.

In this sample, this clone turned up once. This sequence joins TRBV6-5 and TRBJ1-5, with a possible D match to TRBD1 (6 bases). This CDR3 is 13 amino acids long. V lost 4 bases to trimming and J lost 5 bases, with 9 bases between them. The germline gives CDR1 MNHEY, CDR2 SVGAGI. CDR3 coding DNA: TGTGCCAGCAGTTGGGACATCGATCAGCCCCAGCATTTT. Translated: CASSWDIDQPQHF.